The rows below give T cell receptor beta chains drawn from one sample of a study of shared clonotypes between healthy human individuals. Sequenced by immunoSEQ multiplex PCR; TCRdb stores in-frame clones only, minus some. The table records under 2,500,000 clones, approximately 94% of them present only once. Sequences were obtained from naive CD4+ T cells sorted from blood. The receptors shown here come from a man aged 18 to 29 in good health. Each CDR3 is given with its conserved first and last residue. A D gene is named only where the DNA matches it firmly. Only some rows state a clone size, as once, few, many or a class for expanded clones.

>TRBJ1-3|TRBD1|NA|TRBV30
CAWSDRGLGGNTIYF
TGTGCCTGGTCTGACAGGGGGCTGGGGGGAAACACCATATATTTT
>TRBJ2-5|NA|NA|TRBV5-1
CASSLASSAKETQYF
TGCGCCAGCAGCTTGGCGTCTAGCGCGAAAGAGACCCAGTACTTC
>TRBJ1-4|TRBD1|NA|TRBV28
CATETGSNEKLFF
TGTGCCACCGAGACAGGGAGCAATGAAAAACTGTTTTTT
>TRBJ2-6|NA|NA|TRBV7-2
CASSTAALLSGANVLTF
TGTGCCAGCAGCACGGCGGCCCTTCTCTCTGGGGCCAACGTCCTGACTTTC
>TRBJ1-1|NA|NA|TRBV10-3
CAITRLMNTEAFF
TGTGCCATCACCAGATTAATGAACACTGAAGCTTTCTTT
>TRBJ2-1|TRBD1|NA|TRBV28
CASSLRAGGAYNEQFF
TGTGCCAGCAGTTTACGGGCAGGGGGCGCCTACAATGAGCAGTTCTTC
>TRBJ2-7|TRBD2|NA|TRBV5-4
CASSRGWREGPDEQYF
TGTGCCAGCAGCCGAGGGTGGCGGGAGGGCCCAGACGAGCAGTACTTC
>TRBJ1-6|NA|once|TRBV11-2
CASSRGPPSYNSPLHF
TGTGCCAGCAGCCGAGGACCGCCCTCCTATAATTCACCCCTCCACTTT
>TRBJ2-2|NA|NA|TRBV5-1
CASSLAATNTGELFF
TGCGCCAGCAGCTTGGCCGCGACGAACACCGGGGAGCTGTTTTTT
>TRBJ2-5|NA|NA|TRBV6-1
CASSEGAGLGETQYF
TGTGCCAGCAGTGAAGGGGCAGGCCTCGGGGAGACCCAGTACTTC
>TRBJ1-1|NA|NA|TRBV10-2
CASSRDRNTEAFF
TGCGCCAGCAGCCGAGACAGGAACACTGAAGCTTTCTTT
>TRBJ2-3|TRBD2|once|TRBV7-2
CASSTGGRDTQYF
TGTGCCAGCAGTACCGGGGGGAGGGATACGCAGTATTTT
>TRBJ2-3|NA|NA|TRBV9
CASSALEGVSQYF
TGTGCCAGCAGCGCTCTTGAGGGTGTATCGCAGTATTTT
>TRBJ1-4|NA|NA|TRBV7-5
CARSLIRQGITNEKLFF
TGTGCCAGAAGCCTAATTCGACAGGGAATAACTAATGAAAAACTGTTTTTT
>TRBJ2-1|TRBD2|NA|TRBV4-1
CASSPQEAGGRSYNEQFF
TGCGCCAGCAGCCCTCAGGAGGCGGGGGGGCGTTCCTACAATGAGCAGTTCTTC
>TRBJ2-1|NA|NA|TRBV4-3
CASSQVRTQRDEQFF
TGCGCCAGCAGCCAAGTGAGGACCCAAAGGGATGAGCAGTTCTTC
>TRBJ2-5|NA|NA|TRBV14
CASSGQFGRAQYF
TGTGCCAGCAGTGGACAGTTCGGCAGGGCCCAGTACTTC
>TRBJ2-1|NA|NA|TRBV5-1
CASSFSYNEQFF
TGCGCCAGCAGCTTCTCCTACAATGAGCAGTTCTTC
>TRBJ1-6|NA|NA|TRBV5-1
CASSTQERGNSPLHF
TGCGCCAGCAGCACCCAGGAAAGGGGGAATTCACCCCTCCACTTT
>TRBJ2-1|TRBD1|NA|TRBV9
CASSASLRRDRLNNEQFF
TGTGCCAGCAGCGCATCACTCCGCCGGGACAGGCTTAACAATGAGCAGTTCTTC
>TRBJ2-3|TRBD2|NA|TRBV28
CAGRPAGGSDTQYF
TGTGCCGGACGCCCAGCGGGAGGGTCAGATACGCAGTATTTT
>TRBJ2-5|NA|NA|TRBV30
CAWTGALGETQYF
TGTGCCTGGACGGGGGCGTTGGGAGAGACCCAGTACTTC
>TRBJ1-3|NA|once|TRBV5-6
CASSSGGRGNTIYF
TGTGCCAGCAGCTCCGGTGGGAGAGGAAACACCATATATTTT
>TRBJ2-5|NA|NA|TRBV25-1
CASSERSTLQETQYF
TGTGCCAGCAGTGAACGATCGACTCTACAAGAGACCCAGTACTTC
>TRBJ2-5|NA|NA|TRBV2
CASSEVARRETQYF
TGTGCCAGCAGTGAAGTCGCTAGGAGGGAGACCCAGTACTTC
>TRBJ2-1|NA|NA|TRBV5-1
CASSLAFGGQSYNEQFF
TGCGCCAGCAGCTTGGCCTTTGGGGGGCAGTCCTACAATGAGCAGTTCTTC
>TRBJ2-1|TRBD2|NA|TRBV6-1
CASSGGTSGRGEQFF
TGTGCCAGCAGTGGGGGGACTAGCGGGAGAGGTGAGCAGTTCTTC
>TRBJ1-5|NA|NA|TRBV6-1
CASSGPNQPQHF
TGTGCCAGCAGTGGGCCCAATCAGCCCCAGCATTTT
>TRBJ1-1|NA|NA|TRBV7-2
CASSLRPWADKEAFF
TGTGCCAGCAGCTTAAGGCCCTGGGCAGATAAAGAAGCTTTCTTT
>TRBJ2-1|NA|NA|TRBV11-2
CASSITSPPREQFF
TGTGCCAGCAGCATTACTAGCCCTCCCCGCGAGCAGTTCTTC
>TRBJ1-1|NA|NA|TRBV6-1
CASSSHPQGWTEAFF
TGTGCCAGCAGTTCCCACCCACAGGGTTGGACTGAAGCTTTCTTT
>TRBJ1-2|NA|once|TRBV5-1
CASSLGPGSPGYTF
TGCGCCAGCAGCTTGGGGCCAGGGTCCCCTGGCTACACCTTC
>TRBJ2-2|NA|NA|TRBV7-9
CASSLSQSGELFF
TGTGCCAGCAGCTTAAGCCAATCCGGGGAGCTGTTTTTT